Below are 15 T cell receptor beta chains sequenced from a single sample in a study of T cells after yellow fever vaccination. TCRdb re-derived calls from the 5' RACE reads in MiXCR, one entry per CDR3 protein. The table lists some 500,000 distinct CDR3 sequences, approximately 12% of them singletons. The sample consisted of PBMCs, taken on the day of the yellow fever booster vaccination. The receptors here all came from a man aged 25-45 years who received the YFV17D yellow fever vaccine.

In DNA form, the CDR3 reads TGTGCCAGCAGCTTAATGGGGGGGTCTAATGAAAAACTGTTTTTT. The encoded protein is CASSLMGGSNEKLFF. The rearrangement uses TRBV7-2 and TRBJ1-4, with D perhaps TRBD1 (5 bases). Germline loops: CDR1 SGHTA, CDR2 FQGNSA. This CDR3 has 15 residues. V was trimmed by 2 bases and J by 3 bases, leaving 10 bases between them.

This rearrangement joins TRBV18 to TRBJ2-7, with 8 bases lining up with TRBD2. V was clipped by 0 bases and J by 3 bases; unmatched bases: 4. The CDR3 totals 15 residues. Germline V gives CDR1 KGHSH, CDR2 LQKENI. CDR3 sequence (DNA): TGTGCCAGCTCACCACCGGCCCGGGAGGGCTACGAGCAGTACTTC. It codes for CASSPPAREGYEQYF.

This clonotype occurred a few times. The chain employs TRBV5-1 and TRBJ2-5, with 9 bases aligning to TRBD1. The CDR3 covers 15 residues. Germline V gene lookup returns CDR1 SGHRS and CDR2 YFSETQ. J lost 5 bases, V lost 4 bases, and 9 bases had no gene match. CDR3 residues: CASSVGQGPPETQYF. The CDR3 DNA sequence: TGCGCCAGCAGCGTGGGACAGGGCCCGCCGGAGACCCAGTACTTC. Full variable domain (remainder filled in from reference TRBV5-1 and TRBJ2-5): KAGVTQTPRYLIKTRGQQVTLSCSPISGHRSVSWYQQTPGQGLQFLFEYFSETQRNKGNFPGRFSGRQFSNSRSEMNVSTLELGDSALYLCASSVGQGPPETQYFGPGTRLLVL.

J is TRBJ1-5 and V is TRBV19, with D perhaps matching TRBD1 (6 bases). Germline V gene lookup returns CDR1 LNHDA and CDR2 SQIVND (reference sequence). This CDR3 has 12 amino acids. V lost 10 bases and J lost 6, with 13 bases in between. The DNA of the CDR3 is TGTGCCACCATGGGGGCGGGTCAGCCCCAGCATTTT. This codes for CATMGAGQPQHF.

This clonotype was picked up a small number of times. The CDR3 protein is CASSPAGNNQPQHF. In nucleotides, the CDR3 is TGTGCCAGCAGCCCGGCAGGGAACAATCAGCCCCAGCATTTT. The chain couples TRBV3-1 to TRBJ1-5; D is perhaps TRBD1 (5 bases). The V and J ends lost 4 bases and 3 bases respectively, with 10 bases between them. There are 14 residues in the CDR3. The germline V gene has CDR1 LGHDT and CDR2 YNNKEL (reference sequence).

This clonotype turned up a few times. This chain connects TRBV14 to TRBJ2-3; 12 bases line up with TRBD2. The CDR3 has 16 residues. The V and J ends lost 4 bases and 4 bases, in that order; junction bases with no gene match: 6. Per the germline V gene, CDR1 is SGHDN and CDR2 is FVKESK. CDR3 amino acids: CASSPRLAGASDTQYF. CDR3 DNA: TGTGCCAGCAGCCCCAGACTAGCGGGAGCCTCAGATACGCAGTATTTT. The full variable domain, its missing parts supplied by reference TRBV14 and TRBJ2-3, is EAGVTQFPSHSVIEKGQTVTLRCDPISGHDNLYWYRRVMGKEIKFLLHFVKESKQDESGMPNNRFLAERTGGTYSTLKVQPAELEDSGVYFCASSPRLAGASDTQYFGPGTRLTVL.

The gene calls are TRBV3-1 and TRBJ2-7; tentatively, D is TRBD2 (6 bases). The CDR3 contains 16 residues. The ends were cut back, 2 bases at V and 3 bases at J, with 17 bases in the middle. Germline CDR1 and CDR2: LGHDT and YNNKEL (reference sequence). CDR3 amino acids: CASSQSWDLIRYEQYF. In nucleotides, the CDR3 is TGTGCCAGCAGCCAATCTTGGGACTTAATCCGCTACGAGCAGTACTTC.

This chain links TRBV6-2 or TRBV6-3 with TRBJ1-2, with D perhaps TRBD1 (5 bases). With 0 bases removed from V and 4 bases from J, the gap between germline ends came to 15 bases. The CDR3 is made up of 16 amino acids. Per the germline V gene, CDR1 is MNHEY and CDR2 is SVGEGT. The CDR3 sequence is CASSYSYRRPLYGYTF. The CDR3 DNA sequence: TGTGCCAGCAGTTACTCCTACAGGAGGCCCCTCTATGGCTACACCTTC.

The rearrangement joins TRBV12-3 or TRBV12-4 to TRBJ1-6, with 10 positions matching TRBD1. V shed 3 bases, J shed 10 bases, and the junction held 6 bases outside the gene matches. CDR3 size: 15 residues. CDR3 sequence reads: CASSFATGGASPLHF. Here the CDR3 DNA reads TGTGCCAGCAGTTTTGCGACAGGGGGCGCGTCACCCCTCCACTTT.

This chain uses TRBV9 with TRBJ2-1, with D unresolved. V was pared by 0 bases and J by 5 bases, with 3 bases between. The CDR3 runs 12 residues. Germline lookup yields CDR1 SGDLS and CDR2 YYNGEE. CDR3 nucleotide sequence: TGTGCCAGCAGCGTAGCCAACAATGAGCAGTTCTTC. Encoded protein: CASSVANNEQFF.

The rearrangement uses TRBV7-3 and TRBJ2-5; 7 bases agree with TRBD2. J was trimmed by 3 bases and V by 5 bases; bases with no gene match: 9. The CDR3 is 15 amino acids. Germline assignment: CDR1 SGHTA and CDR2 FQGTGA. The CDR3, as DNA: TGTGCCAGCAGCCGCCTAGCGGACGCAAAAGAGACCCAGTACTTC. This sequence encodes CASSRLADAKETQYF.

The chain uses TRBV20-1 and TRBJ2-1; D unresolved. Trimming took 0 bases from V and 10 from J, leaving 13 bases between them. The CDR3 has 13 amino acids. The germline gives CDR1 DFQATT, CDR2 SNEGSKA (reference sequence). The CDR3 here is CSARDMVDGEQFF. In nucleotides, the CDR3 is TGCAGTGCTAGAGATATGGTAGACGGGGAGCAGTTCTTC.

The V call is TRBV6-2 or TRBV6-3, the J call TRBJ2-7, with 8 bases lining up with TRBD1. V lost 6 bases, J lost 11 bases, and 24 bases stayed unmatched. Germline CDR1 is MNHEY and CDR2 is SVGEGT. The CDR3 extends over 17 amino acids. CDR3 coding DNA: TGTGCCAGCAGCCGCCACCTCTTCGGGACAGGCCATAATGGGGAGTACTTC. As protein: CASSRHLFGTGHNGEYF.

This clonotype was observed many times. This chain joins TRBV5-5 and TRBJ2-1, with a tentative D call TRBD2 (7 bases). V was trimmed by 4 bases and J by 0 bases, leaving 11 bases between them. The germline V gene has CDR1 SGHKS and CDR2 YYEKEE (reference sequence). This CDR3 spans 15 amino acids. This CDR3 is CASSVRGASYNEQFF. DNA of the CDR3: TGTGCCAGCAGCGTCCGGGGGGCCTCCTACAATGAGCAGTTCTTC.

The J gene is TRBJ1-5, the V gene TRBV7-2, with TRBD1 as a possible D gene (5 bases). Germline CDR1 reads SGHTA; CDR2 reads FQGNSA. CDR3 length: 14 residues. Trimming removed 1 base at V and 5 bases at J, with 9 bases between. The CDR3 DNA reads as TGTGCCAGCAGCTTAGATCAGGGTTATCAGCCCCAGCATTTT. Its translation: CASSLDQGYQPQHF. The variable domain in full, with the rest retrieved from reference TRBV7-2 and TRBJ1-5, is GAGVSQSPSNKVTEKGKDVELRCDPISGHTALYWYRQSLGQGLEFLIYFQGNSAPDKSGLPSDRFSAERTGGSVSTLTIQRTQQEDSAVYLCASSLDQGYQPQHFGDGTRLSIL.